This TCR beta chain was sequenced for a study of T cells in Graves' hyperthyroidism and ophthalmopathy. No ophthalmopathy progression within 18 months constituted stable Graves' hyperthyroidism. Orbital computed tomography and thyroid ultrasound, together with serum TRAb and thyroxine and clinical symptoms, were used for diagnoses. This clonotype was counted ten times or more. Amplified regions were TCR beta CDR3 sequences from RNA transcripts. Researchers ran a first-round RT-PCR on the TCR CDR3 using the HTBI primer set. TCRdb independently ran MiXCR on the multiplex PCR reads; one entry per CDR3 protein. The table records 300,000 to 400,000 distinct CDR3 sequences, 18% of them present only once. Germline assignment: CDR1 KGHSH and CDR2 LQKENI. CDR3 length: 16 residues. The V and J ends lost 1 base and 0 bases respectively, with 12 bases between them.

Sequencing was performed on blood. This receptor was identified in a woman aged 45-59 years with Graves' hyperthyroidism. The V and J genes are TRBV18 and TRBJ1-1; D is undetermined. This chain's CDR3 is CASSPLRYSVNTEAFF. The CDR3 DNA is TGTGCCAGCTCACCACTTCGGTACAGTGTGAACACTGAAGCTTTCTTT.